This TCR beta chain came from a study of regulatory T cells in long-lasting Graves disease. Indicated time point: persistent/refractory GD, antithyroid drugs over 5 years with positive TRAb. Extracted PBMC RNA gave rise to the TCR library. Graves' disease diagnosis relied on American Thyroid Association guidelines. Building the TCR beta libraries relied on iRepertoire HTBI primers, and CDR3 regions underwent Arm-PCR. MiXCR was run by TCRdb on the multiplex PCR reads, yielding one entry per CDR3 protein. In the table there are over 650,000 distinct CDR3 sequences, 25% to 35% of which are singletons. This specimen consisted of peripheral blood mononuclear cells (PBMCs), obtained when the disease was refractory, from a patient treated with antithyroid drugs. The origin of this receptor is a female donor with Graves disease.

This CDR3 is CASSYTPGQGQSYEQYF. The CDR3 DNA reads TGTGCCAGCAGTTACACCCCTGGACAGGGGCAATCCTACGAGCAGTACTTC. The rearrangement links TRBV6-2 or TRBV6-3 to TRBJ2-7, with 9 bases identical to TRBD1. The V gene end was trimmed by 2 bases and the J gene end by 1 base; junction bases not matched to a gene: 9. The CDR3 consists of 17 residues. Germline CDR1 reads MNHEY; CDR2 reads SVGEGT.